This entry concerns a single TCR beta chain. Its target is not known. Original processing methods: The study's classifier, a distant-metastasis tool for papillary thyroid cancer, was built using CDR3 differences across clinicopathological groups. TCRdb re-analyzed the PCR reads using MiXCR. The V and J calls and clone size come from TCRdb's table, not from the authors' own analysis. The sample holds around 52,000 clones, under 30% seen once. The data belong to a study of metastatic and nonmetastatic thyroid tumors. Study-level information: Malignant thyroid and benign thyroid patients provided blood and tumor or nodule tissue whose repertoires were compared. General observations from the study: Malignant thyroid tumors reportedly exceeded benign nodules significantly in TCR beta diversity, with the difference appearing in blood and tumor.

Nobody among the patients had been given any treatment before thyroid surgery. The specimen sequenced was blood. The source of this sequence is a female donor with papillary thyroid cancer or a benign thyroid nodule (not recorded which). Some clones in this sample may be carry-over from other donors' samples.

For the CDR3, the DNA is TGTGCCAGCAGTCACGGGACAGACACCAACTATGGCTACACCTTC. Protein product: CASSHGTDTNYGYTF. The V and J genes are TRBV6-5 and TRBJ1-2; 7 positions match TRBD1. With V trimmed by 5 bases and J by 2 bases, 8 bases remained unmatched. Germline V gene data show CDR1 as MNHEY and CDR2 as SVGAGI. The CDR3 is made up of 15 amino acids.